Reported below is one T cell receptor (beta chain). Its antigen is undetermined. Treatment given: oral pan-JAK inhibitor, 5-10 mg twice daily. Patients with alopecia areata provided lesional scalp punch biopsies as well as peripheral blood. This record comes from a study of CD8+ T cells in alopecia areata. Findings of the study overall: In scalp and blood during tofacitinib, many expanded lesional clones persisted. Given one nonresponder, whether baseline CD8+ expansion relates to response remains uncertain.

Sequencing templates came from extracted RNA that was reverse transcribed into cDNA. Generated by immunoSEQ multiplex PCR, the TCRdb table keeps only in-frame clones and is missing some. The sample carries 180,000 or so clones, more than 45% recorded once. The CDR3 has 12 residues. V shed 8 bases, J shed 0 bases, and the junction held 4 bases outside the gene matches. Germline-derived CDR1 and CDR2 are SQVTM and ANQGSEA. Sequencing was performed on CD4+ T cells sorted from blood, taken at week 24, from a patient treated with tofacitinib. The source of this sequence is a human donor with alopecia areata. The chain joins TRBV29-1 to TRBJ2-7, with 7 positions matching TRBD1. The chain's CDR3 is CSFRDSSYEQYF. The CDR3, as DNA: TGCAGCTTTCGGGACAGCTCCTACGAGCAGTACTTC.